Given below is one TCR beta chain in context. Its antigen is not known. The PCR had 60 Vbeta and 13 Jbeta primers. Produced via immunoSEQ multiplex PCR; TCRdb's table is partial and in-frame only. The sample holds more than 85,000 clones, about 79% seen once. Likely unrecorded immune exposures existed in these nominally healthy donors. This specimen belongs to a study of cytomegalovirus exposure and HLA in healthy donors. The wider study: Drawn from HLA-typed donors, 80 million to 95 million unique TCRs were held in an early data release. Study results and caveats: An analysis done earlier found most TCR beta V segments productive about 90% or about 30% of the time.

Trimming cost V 4 bases and J 1 base, with 14 bases left between them. Germline V gene sequence: CDR1 SGHNT, CDR2 YYREEE (reference sequence). The length of the CDR3 is 15 residues. The sample taken for sequencing was PBMCs. The origin of this receptor is a woman aged 18-29 years in good health and CMV-seronegative. This sequence joins TRBV5-4 and TRBJ1-1, with D hard to call. CDR3 DNA sequence: TGTGCCAGCAGCCAACCACCAGACAAGAACACTGAAGCTTTCTTT. It codes for CASSQPPDKNTEAFF.